This TCR beta chain emerged from a study of radiotherapy plus CTLA-4 blockade in lung cancer. The overall study: Disease control reached more than 30%, with objective responses in about 19%. Findings and caveats of the study: With interferon-beta, early dynamics of blood T cell clones were reported to best predict response. Some TCR clones had been derived from tumors. These clones expanded in peripheral blood after radiotherapy plus ipilimumab.

Repertoires were generated with immunoSEQ multiplex PCR, while TCRdb's copy carries only in-frame clones and drops some. The data contain about 45,000 clones, 60% to 80% of them singletons. The V gene's germline CDR1 is ENHRY and CDR2 SYGVKD. Trimming left V 4 bases short and J 6 bases short, with 10 bases between. This CDR3 comprises 13 residues. This clone was found a few times. As yet, its antigen is unknown. Patients had chemo-refractory metastatic non-small-cell lung cancer and received focal radiation plus CTLA-4 blockade that used ipilimumab. The chain has TRBV10-3 and TRBJ2-1, with a weak D call TRBD1 (6 bases). The sequence derives from a human donor with non-small cell lung cancer who had stable disease on radiotherapy plus ipilimumab. Sequencing was performed on peripheral blood, taken from a patient treated with radiotherapy plus ipilimumab. CDR3 loop: CAISGTASNEQFF. In DNA, the CDR3 is TGTGCCATCAGTGGGACAGCCTCCAATGAGCAGTTCTTC.